This entry lists 20 T cell receptor beta chains sequenced from one sample in a study of spatial heterogeneity in lung cancer. The time point denotes: sample taken at primary tumor resection. In each case, whole RNA from tumor, nontumor lung or frozen PBMC was sequenced unsorted. A single record per CDR3 protein comes from TCRdb applying MiXCR to the 5' RACE reads. This sample has 2,200 or so distinct CDR3 sequences, with around 17% found just once. The material sequenced was PBMCs, taken at surgery. These receptors were obtained from a male donor with early-stage non-small cell lung cancer.

This clonotype has just a few counts. The CDR3 loop is CASSDLRGREPDTQYF. In DNA, the CDR3 is TGTGCCAGCAGCGACCTCAGAGGGCGGGAGCCAGATACGCAGTATTTT. The chain links TRBV28 to TRBJ2-3; 7 nucleotides agree with TRBD2. The CDR3 runs to 16 residues. V trimming: 6 bases; J trimming: 4 bases; junction bases outside the gene matches: 13. Per the germline V gene, CDR1 is MDHEN and CDR2 is SYDVKM.

This clonotype is medium-sized (0.01 to 0.1%) in the sample. The V gene is TRBV27, the J gene TRBJ2-1, with 11 bases matching TRBD2. This CDR3 comprises 17 residues. Germline V CDR1 and CDR2: MNHEY, SMNVEV (reference sequence). Losses at the gene ends were 3 bases for V and 3 bases for J; bases not matched to a gene: 7. The chain's CDR3 is CASSFDGTSGFYNEQFF. The CDR3 DNA reads TGTGCCAGCAGTTTCGACGGGACTAGCGGCTTCTACAATGAGCAGTTCTTC.

This clonotype is deemed medium-sized. At one of its ends the junction is not consistent with the germline gene, which may arise from a read error. The rearrangement links TRBV20-1 to TRBJ2-7; no clear D. The CDR3 contains 14 residues. CDR1 is DFQATT, CDR2 SNEGSKA, per germline (reference sequence). DNA for the CDR3: TGCAGTGCTAGCAACACCCAAAGCTCCTACGAACAGTACTTC. Translation: CSASNTQSSYEQYF.

This clonotype is medium-sized (0.01 to 0.1%) within its sample. J is TRBJ2-7 and V is TRBV6-2 or TRBV6-3; possibly TRBD1 or TRBD2 for D (6 bases each). Trimming cost V 3 bases and J 0 bases, with 15 bases left between them. The CDR3 spans 16 residues. From germline, CDR1 is MNHEY and CDR2 SVGEGT. CDR3: CASSYRGQAPSYEQYF. The CDR3 DNA follows: TGTGCCAGCAGTTATCGGGGGCAGGCTCCCTCCTACGAGCAGTACTTC.

J is TRBJ1-5 and V is TRBV27; maybe TRBD1 (6 bases). This CDR3 has 16 residues. The ends were cut back, 0 bases at V and 5 bases at J, with 14 bases in the middle. The germline gives CDR1 MNHEY, CDR2 SMNVEV (reference sequence). The CDR3 reads CASSLSTGLEYQPQHF. The CDR3 region has the DNA TGTGCCAGCAGTTTATCTACAGGGCTAGAATATCAGCCCCAGCATTTT.

This clonotype is labeled as large (0.1 to 1%). The chain couples TRBV7-3 to TRBJ2-7; 7 bases fit TRBD1. This CDR3 has 14 amino acids. Germline V gives CDR1 SGHTA, CDR2 FQGTGA. The V gene end was trimmed by 6 bases and the J gene end by 5 bases; junction bases not matched to a gene: 10. CDR3 sequence reads: CASSRTAGTDEQYF. The CDR3 region has the DNA TGTGCCAGCAGTAGAACCGCTGGGACAGACGAGCAGTACTTC.

This clonotype is deemed large. The chain joins TRBV7-2 to TRBJ1-4, with no clear D. With 5 bases removed from V and 0 bases from J, the gap between germline ends came to 13 bases. The CDR3 is 16 residues long. Germline loops: CDR1 SGHTA, CDR2 FQGNSA. The CDR3 is CASSRNPLATNEKLFF. The DNA of the CDR3 is TGTGCCAGCAGCCGTAACCCGTTAGCAACTAATGAAAAACTGTTTTTT. Looking up the rest from reference TRBV7-2 and TRBJ1-4 gives the full variable domain: GAGVSQSPSNKVTEKGKDVELRCDPISGHTALYWYRQSLGQGLEFLIYFQGNSAPDKSGLPSDRFSAERTGGSVSTLTIQRTQQEDSAVYLCASSRNPLATNEKLFFGSGTQLSVL.

Sample share makes this clonotype medium-sized. The gene calls are TRBV14 and TRBJ2-2; no reliable D call. Trimming took 0 bases from V and 7 from J, leaving 12 bases between them. CDR3 length: 15 residues. Germline CDR1 and CDR2: SGHDN and FVKESK. CDR3 sequence reads: CASSQDQLYVGELFF. The CDR3 DNA follows: TGTGCCAGCAGCCAAGATCAACTTTATGTCGGGGAGCTGTTTTTT.

This clonotype was seen ten or more times. V gene TRBV7-2 combines with J gene TRBJ2-1; D is possibly TRBD2 (6 bases). The V end was cut by 1 base, the J end by 2 bases, with 12 bases between. The germline gives CDR1 SGHTA, CDR2 FQGNSA. There are 16 residues in the CDR3. The CDR3 nucleotides read TGTGCCAGCAGCTTAGGGCTAGCGAGGCCCTACAATGAGCAGTTCTTC. Translating it yields CASSLGLARPYNEQFF.

The chain combines TRBV10-3 with TRBJ1-2; 9 bases map to TRBD1. The ends lost 6 bases at V and 2 bases at J; junction bases unmatched: 7. This CDR3 region has 15 residues. The germline CDR1 and CDR2 sequences are ENHRY and SYGVKD. The CDR3 bases are TGTGCCATCAGGATTGAACAGGGGGCAAACTATGGCTACACCTTC. This sequence encodes CAIRIEQGANYGYTF.

Sample share makes this clonotype medium-sized. CDR3 sequence: CASSQGNTEAFF. DNA for the CDR3: TGCGCCAGCAGTCAGGGCAACACTGAAGCTTTCTTT. This sequence joins TRBV23-1 and TRBJ1-1; D is ambiguous. TRBV23-1 counts as an open reading frame of uncertain function. The CDR3 consists of 12 residues. V was clipped by 3 bases and J by 2 bases, with 4 bases between them.

Within the sample, this clonotype is medium-sized. The rearrangement uses TRBV25-1 and TRBJ2-1; a weak D match, TRBD2 (5 bases). V was clipped by 10 bases and J by 0 bases, with 13 bases between them. The CDR3 is 14 amino acids. CDR1 and CDR2 (germline): MGHDK, SYGVNS. CDR3 DNA: TGTGCCACCACCCGGGGTAGCTCCTACAATGAGCAGTTCTTC. Residues: CATTRGSSYNEQFF.

The chain has TRBV7-6 and TRBJ2-6, with 7 bases matching TRBD2. This CDR3 has 21 residues. Losses at the gene ends were 7 bases for V and 0 bases for J; bases not matched to a gene: 21. The germline V gene has CDR1 SGHVS and CDR2 FNYEAQ. Here the CDR3 DNA reads TGTGCCAGCAACCATTCGGCCCTGGGAGGGGCGCTTGGCTCTGGGGCCAACGTCCTGACTTTC. It yields the protein CASNHSALGGALGSGANVLTF.

This clonotype is termed medium-sized. V usage is TRBV20-1 and J usage is TRBJ2-7, with TRBD1 identical over 8 bases. The germline V gene encodes CDR1 DFQATT and CDR2 SNEGSKA (reference sequence). The CDR3 covers 15 residues. Unmatched junction bases numbered 10, after V lost 3 bases and J lost 3 bases. Here the CDR3 reads CSASPMTGEYYEQYF. The CDR3 nucleotides read TGCAGTGCTAGTCCTATGACAGGGGAATACTACGAGCAGTACTTC.

This clonotype ranks as large. The chain joins TRBV6-5 to TRBJ1-2; D is unresolved. CDR1 is MNHEY and CDR2 is SVGAGI in the germline V gene. Trimming removed 3 bases from V and 8 bases from J, with 10 bases in between. The CDR3 has 12 residues. The CDR3 sequence is CASSYVGGGYTF. The DNA of the CDR3 is TGTGCCAGCAGTTATGTTGGCGGCGGCTACACCTTC.

This clonotype qualifies as medium-sized. The chain joins TRBV20-1 to TRBJ2-1, with no clear D. Trimming cost V 6 bases and J 6 bases, with 18 bases left between them. The germline V gene encodes CDR1 DFQATT and CDR2 SNEGSKA (reference sequence). The CDR3 sequence is 14 residues long. CDR3 sequence (DNA): TGCAGTGCCCCTGGTAGGGTCAACCGCAATGAGCAGTTCTTC. Translated, it gives CSAPGRVNRNEQFF.

This clonotype is deemed medium-sized. V usage is TRBV20-1 and J usage is TRBJ1-1, with TRBD1 as a possible D gene (6 bases). The CDR3 contains 13 residues. The V and J ends lost 3 bases and 1 base respectively, with 9 bases between them. Germline CDR1 DFQATT, CDR2 SNEGSKA (reference sequence). The CDR3 region has the DNA TGCAGTGCTAGGAACAGGGCGAACACTGAAGCTTTCTTT. It yields the protein CSARNRANTEAFF.

V is TRBV6-5 and J is TRBJ1-6; possibly TRBD1 for D (5 bases). Germline CDR1 and CDR2: MNHEY and SVGAGI. The CDR3 sequence is 15 residues long. Trimming pared 0 bases from V and 7 bases from J, leaving 10 bases between. The DNA of the CDR3 is TGTGCCAGCAGTTACTCGAGGGCAGGGAATTCACCCCTCCACTTT. It translates to CASSYSRAGNSPLHF.

This clonotype was recorded only once. The chain joins TRBV7-9 to TRBJ2-1, with TRBD2 matching 15 bases. V gave up 5 bases and J gave up 2 bases; unmatched junction bases: 1. CDR1 is SEHNR and CDR2 is FQNEAQ in the germline V gene (reference sequence). This CDR3 region has 16 residues. In DNA, the CDR3 is TGTGCCAGCAGCGGGACTAGCGGGAGGACCTACAATGAGCAGTTCTTC. Translating it yields CASSGTSGRTYNEQFF.

This clonotype counts as medium-sized. This chain uses TRBV7-2 with TRBJ2-3; D unresolved. Germline V gene lookup returns CDR1 SGHTA and CDR2 FQGNSA. The V end lost 5 bases, the J end lost 0 bases, and 21 bases lay between the germline ends. The length of the CDR3 is 18 residues. CDR3 sequence: CASSTPRAARPSTDTQYF. The CDR3 DNA follows: TGTGCCAGCAGCACCCCCCGGGCGGCCCGACCTAGCACAGATACGCAGTATTTT.